The 27 T cell receptor beta chains in this list originate from one sample, sequenced in a study of T cells in Graves' hyperthyroidism and ophthalmopathy. Amplification of TCR beta CDR3 regions was performed using RNA transcripts as template. The TCR CDR3 first-round RT-PCR relied on the HTBI primer set. From the multiplex PCR reads, TCRdb called clonotypes with MiXCR, one entry per CDR3 protein. Counted here are about 480,000 distinct CDR3 sequences, 13% to 15% occurring once; the ten biggest clones make up less than 20%. The sample taken for sequencing was blood. The receptors here all came from a woman aged 18-29 years with Graves' hyperthyroidism.

The V gene is TRBV3-1, the J gene TRBJ1-1; D remains unclear. This CDR3 has 12 amino acids. From germline, CDR1 is LGHDT and CDR2 YNNKEL (reference sequence). Between the trimmed V and J ends, which lost 0 bases and 7 bases, there was a span of 6 bases. The CDR3 loop is CASSQEWGEAFF. CDR3 nucleotides: TGTGCCAGCAGCCAAGAATGGGGTGAAGCTTTCTTT.

The chain is built from TRBV30 and TRBJ2-3; possible D gene TRBD1, 5 bases. Trimming removed 4 bases from V and 4 bases from J, with 18 bases in between. The CDR3 spans 15 residues. Germline V gives CDR1 GTSNPN, CDR2 SVGIG (reference sequence). CDR3 amino acids: CAWKRGGIGADTQYF. CDR3 in DNA: TGTGCCTGGAAAAGAGGTGGCATAGGGGCAGATACGCAGTATTTT. Complete variable domain (other parts from reference TRBV30 and TRBJ2-3): SQTIHQWPATLVQPVGSPLSLECTVEGTSNPNLYWYRQAAGRGLQLLFYSVGIGQISSEVPQNLSASRPQDRQFILSSKKLLLSDSGFYLCAWKRGGIGADTQYFGPGTRLTVL.

This clonotype was observed a handful of times. V usage is TRBV30 and J usage is TRBJ1-1; D gene uncertain. The ends were cut back, 0 bases at V and 5 bases at J, with 7 bases in the middle. Germline V lookup: CDR1 GTSNPN, CDR2 SVGIG (reference sequence). This CDR3 contains 12 residues. The CDR3 nucleotides read TGTGCCTGGAGTGTTGTGGGTACTGAAGCTTTCTTT. This gives the protein CAWSVVGTEAFF.

This clonotype was seen at least ten times. The V call is TRBV5-4, the J call TRBJ2-1, with 8 bases identical to TRBD2. Trimming cost V 0 bases and J 4 bases; bases outside gene matches: 6. The CDR3 runs to 16 residues. Germline-derived CDR1 and CDR2 are SGHNT and YYREEE (reference sequence). The CDR3 region is CASSLGQQRGYNEQFF. The CDR3 coding sequence is TGTGCCAGCAGCTTGGGCCAACAGCGGGGGTACAATGAGCAGTTCTTC.

Many counts were recorded for this clonotype. The chain joins TRBV2 to TRBJ2-2; D is unclear. This CDR3 is built from 17 residues. Between the trimmed V and J ends, which lost 7 bases and 0 bases, there was a span of 18 bases. Looked up from germline, CDR1 is SNHLY and CDR2 is FYNNEI. CDR3 coding DNA: TGTGCCAGCACCCCCTATTCGCCGAATACGAACACCGGGGAGCTGTTTTTT. It yields the protein CASTPYSPNTNTGELFF.

This sequence joins TRBV3-1 and TRBJ2-7, with D unresolved. Germline CDR1 reads LGHDT; CDR2 reads YNNKEL (reference sequence). The CDR3 is 14 residues long. The ends were cut back, 1 base at V and 5 bases at J, with 12 bases in the middle. CDR3 residues: CASSQGLGWDEQYV. The CDR3 DNA reads as TGTGCCAGCAGCCAAGGTCTGGGTTGGGACGAGCAGTACGTC.

Ten or more counts support this clonotype. The chain carries TRBV2 and TRBJ1-5; TRBD1 is a possible D gene (6 bases). Germline values: CDR1 SNHLY, CDR2 FYNNEI. The CDR3 contains 15 residues. Trimming pared 4 bases from V and 1 base from J, leaving 11 bases between. Here the CDR3 DNA reads TGTGCCAGCAGTGTCGGGACACCCAGCAATCAGCCCCAGCATTTT. Protein sequence: CASSVGTPSNQPQHF.

Remarks on this clonotype: No conserved phenylalanine or tryptophan is present at the end of the CDR3, so a read error is the likely explanation. The rearrangement joins TRBV7-9 to TRBJ2-7, with TRBD1 matching 7 bases. CDR3 size: 14 residues. Germline V gives CDR1 SEHNR, CDR2 FQNEAQ (reference sequence). V lost 3 bases, J lost 3 bases, and 5 bases stayed unmatched. CDR3 in amino acids: CASSFEQGSYEQYS. DNA for the CDR3: TGTGCCAGCAGCTTCGAACAGGGGAGCTACGAGCAGTACTCC.

This clonotype was observed at least ten times. The gene calls are TRBV24-1 and TRBJ2-3, with TRBD1 matching 8 bases. The CDR3 runs 16 residues. Germline V gene sequence: CDR1 KGHDR, CDR2 SFDVKD. Losses at the gene ends were 1 base for V and 5 bases for J; bases not matched to a gene: 7. The CDR3 sequence: CATSDFQGAQKDTQYF. The CDR3 bases are TGTGCCACCAGTGATTTCCAGGGGGCGCAGAAAGATACGCAGTATTTT.

The table lists this clonotype with a few counts. The CDR3 protein is CASTYGLADETQYF. The CDR3 nucleotides are TGTGCCAGTACCTACGGACTAGCGGATGAGACCCAGTACTTC. The chain is built from TRBV19 and TRBJ2-5; 10 positions match TRBD2. V lost 7 bases to trimming and J lost 5 bases; unmatched junction nucleotides: 7. The length of the CDR3 is 14 residues. CDR1 is LNHDA, CDR2 SQIVND, per germline (reference sequence).

This clonotype occurred many times. J is TRBJ2-6 and V is TRBV19; 7 bases are shared with TRBD1. V was pared by 9 bases and J by 0 bases, with 5 bases of the junction left unmatched. Germline-derived CDR1 and CDR2 are LNHDA and SQIVND (reference sequence). This CDR3 region has 15 residues. The CDR3 DNA follows: TGTGCCAGCCAGGACAGGTTCTCTGGGGCCAACGTCCTGACTTTC. Amino acid sequence: CASQDRFSGANVLTF.

Ten or more counts support this clonotype. Compared with germline, one end of the junction differs, possibly owing to a read error. The chain is built from TRBV7-7 and TRBJ2-2; D is unclear. Germline assignment: CDR1 SSHAT and CDR2 FNYEAQ (reference sequence). The CDR3 runs to 16 residues. CDR3 sequence: CASSLSRQRNTGELFF. The CDR3 DNA reads as TGTGCTAGCAGCTTATCCCGGCAGCGGAACACCGGGGAGCTGTTTTTT.

Many counts were recorded for this clonotype. The chain carries TRBV7-3 and TRBJ1-1; D perhaps matches TRBD1 (5 bases). The germline gives CDR1 SGHTA, CDR2 FQGTGA. The ends were cut back, 5 bases at V and 4 bases at J, with 17 bases in the middle. This CDR3 spans 15 amino acids. CDR3 loop: CASSPSRSRGTEAFF. The CDR3 nucleotides read TGTGCCAGCAGCCCTAGTCGATCGAGGGGCACTGAAGCTTTCTTT.

This clonotype was observed at least ten times. The chain links TRBV4-1 to TRBJ2-3; no clear D gene. The CDR3 extends over 15 amino acids. The V and J ends lost 1 base and 1 base respectively, with 9 bases between them. Germline V gene data show CDR1 as MGHRA and CDR2 as YSYEKL. CDR3 amino acids: CASSQGSVGTDTQYF. CDR3 coding DNA: TGCGCCAGCAGCCAAGGGTCAGTCGGCACAGATACGCAGTATTTT.

This clonotype came up once. The junction shows a germline mismatch at one end, possibly a read error. V and J are TRBV4-1 and TRBJ2-4, with 16 bases lining up with TRBD2. From germline, CDR1 is MGHRA and CDR2 YSYEKL. The CDR3 is 17 amino acids. CDR3 DNA: TGCGCCAGCAGCCCCGGGACTAGCGGGAGGGCCAGAAACATTCAGTACTTC. Translation gives CASSPGTSGRARNIQYF.

In this sample, this clonotype turned up many times. The chain has TRBV7-3 and TRBJ2-4; D not certain. V lost 0 bases to trimming and J lost 0 bases, with 15 bases between them. CDR1 is SGHTA, CDR2 FQGTGA, per germline. The CDR3 totals 18 residues. The CDR3 DNA sequence: TGTGCCAGCAGCTTAACGCCGGGCGGTCCACTAGCCAAAAACATTCAGTACTTC. Its translation is CASSLTPGGPLAKNIQYF.

This chain uses TRBV20-1 with TRBJ1-2, with D possibly being TRBD1 (6 bases). Germline loops: CDR1 DFQATT, CDR2 SNEGSKA (reference sequence). V was pared by 8 bases and J by 5 bases, with 21 bases between. The CDR3 loop spans 14 amino acids. As DNA, the CDR3 is TGCAGTCCCCTTCTCCCGGGGGCCAAGTATGGCTACACCTTC. Translation: CSPLLPGAKYGYTF.

The V and J genes are TRBV5-1 and TRBJ2-2; the match to TRBD1 covers 8 bases. The trim removed 4 bases at V and 6 bases at J, leaving 11 bases unmatched. Germline V CDR1 and CDR2: SGHRS, YFSETQ. This CDR3 is 16 amino acids long. CDR3 in DNA: TGCGCCAGCAGCCCACGGACAGGGATTTTCGCCGGGGAGCTGTTTTTT. Translated: CASSPRTGIFAGELFF.

This clonotype was seen more than once but under ten times. The genes are TRBV12-3 or TRBV12-4 and TRBJ2-1; 8 nucleotides line up with TRBD2. This CDR3 has 19 amino acids. Trimming at V came to 1 base and at J to 8 bases, leaving 19 bases not matched to a gene. The CDR3 loop reads CASSLVGGGGASGYDEQFF. The DNA for the CDR3 is TGTGCCAGCAGTTTAGTTGGGGGGGGCGGGGCTAGCGGGTATGATGAGCAGTTCTTC.

V and J are TRBV5-1 and TRBJ2-1; a weak D match, TRBD1 (6 bases). Trimming stripped 3 bases from V and 4 bases from J, with 14 bases between. The CDR3 totals 15 residues. Germline V CDR1 and CDR2: SGHRS, YFSETQ. The chain's CDR3 is CASSWEMTGYNEQFF. CDR3 nucleotide sequence: TGCGCCAGCAGCTGGGAAATGACAGGTTACAATGAGCAGTTCTTC.

The count of this clonotype is one. The chain couples TRBV19 to TRBJ2-3; 16 nucleotides agree with TRBD2. The V gene end was trimmed by 2 bases and the J gene end by 2 bases; junction bases not matched to a gene: 7. Looked up from germline, CDR1 is LNHDA and CDR2 is SQIVND (reference sequence). The CDR3 is made up of 19 amino acids. CDR3 sequence reads: CASSISGLAGGKYTDTQYF. CDR3 sequence (DNA): TGTGCCAGTAGTATATCGGGACTAGCGGGAGGGAAATACACAGATACGCAGTATTTT.

The sample holds a few counts of this clonotype. The chain employs TRBV4-2 and TRBJ2-5; D remains ambiguous. The CDR3 loop spans 16 amino acids. Trimming pared 0 bases from V and 0 bases from J, leaving 11 bases between. Germline V gene data show CDR1 as LGHNA and CDR2 as YNFKEQ. CDR3 in amino acids: CASSQDAPGNQETQYF. The CDR3, as DNA: TGTGCCAGCAGCCAAGATGCCCCCGGCAACCAAGAGACCCAGTACTTC.

This clonotype has a count of ten or more. The chain joins TRBV6-1 to TRBJ1-1; D unclear. The CDR3 has 13 amino acids. The germline V and J ends were trimmed by 2 bases and 6 bases, with 10 bases remaining between them. Germline CDR1 is MNHNS and CDR2 is SASEGT. CDR3 residues: CASSEFVFSEAFF. Here the CDR3 DNA reads TGTGCCAGCAGTGAATTTGTATTCTCTGAAGCTTTCTTT.

At least ten counts were recorded for this clonotype. The rearrangement joins TRBV5-1 to TRBJ2-1; 9 nucleotides line up with TRBD1. V shed 0 bases, J shed 5 bases, and the junction held 3 bases outside the gene matches. The length of the CDR3 is 15 residues. The germline gives CDR1 SGHRS, CDR2 YFSETQ. Here the CDR3 reads CASSLGQGVNNEQFF. The CDR3 DNA follows: TGCGCCAGCAGCTTGGGACAGGGGGTGAACAATGAGCAGTTCTTC.

This chain links TRBV19 with TRBJ1-6; possible D gene TRBD1, 5 bases. Germline lookup yields CDR1 LNHDA and CDR2 SQIVND (reference sequence). The CDR3 is made up of 19 amino acids. The germline V and J ends were trimmed by 3 bases and 0 bases, with 18 bases remaining between them. Here the CDR3 DNA reads TGTGCCAGTAGTATGGGGGGATTGGGCTCGGTCTCCTATAATTCACCCCTCCACTTT. The encoded protein is CASSMGGLGSVSYNSPLHF.

This clonotype has at least ten counts. The chain recombines TRBV14 with TRBJ1-2; D gene uncertain. Germline V gives CDR1 SGHDN, CDR2 FVKESK. Trimming removed 0 bases from V and 2 bases from J, with 13 bases in between. This CDR3 region has 16 residues. CDR3 amino acids: CASSQDQMPVNYGYTF. CDR3 bases: TGTGCCAGCAGCCAAGATCAAATGCCCGTCAACTATGGCTACACCTTC.

In this sample, this clonotype turned up many times. The chain couples TRBV11-2 to TRBJ2-7, with 8 bases fitting TRBD2. Germline trimming cut 5 bases from V and 7 bases from J; bases unmatched to any gene: 13. The CDR3 spans 15 residues. CDR1 and CDR2 from the germline V gene are SGHAT and FQNNGV. This CDR3 reads CASSPGLAYYTEQYF. The DNA of the CDR3 is TGTGCCAGCAGCCCAGGACTAGCTTACTACACTGAGCAGTACTTC.